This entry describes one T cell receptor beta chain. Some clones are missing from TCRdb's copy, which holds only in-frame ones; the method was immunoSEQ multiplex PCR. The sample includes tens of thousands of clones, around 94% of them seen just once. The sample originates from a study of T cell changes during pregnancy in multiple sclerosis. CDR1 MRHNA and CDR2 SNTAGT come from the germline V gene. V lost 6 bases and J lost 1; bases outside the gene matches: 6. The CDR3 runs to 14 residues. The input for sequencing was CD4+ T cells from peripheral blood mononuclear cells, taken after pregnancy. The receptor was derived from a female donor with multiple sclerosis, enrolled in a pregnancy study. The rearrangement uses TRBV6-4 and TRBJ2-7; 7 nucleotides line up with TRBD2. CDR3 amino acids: CASSRDYPSYEQYF. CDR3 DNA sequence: TGTGCCAGCAGCCGGGACTACCCGTCCTACGAGCAGTACTTC.